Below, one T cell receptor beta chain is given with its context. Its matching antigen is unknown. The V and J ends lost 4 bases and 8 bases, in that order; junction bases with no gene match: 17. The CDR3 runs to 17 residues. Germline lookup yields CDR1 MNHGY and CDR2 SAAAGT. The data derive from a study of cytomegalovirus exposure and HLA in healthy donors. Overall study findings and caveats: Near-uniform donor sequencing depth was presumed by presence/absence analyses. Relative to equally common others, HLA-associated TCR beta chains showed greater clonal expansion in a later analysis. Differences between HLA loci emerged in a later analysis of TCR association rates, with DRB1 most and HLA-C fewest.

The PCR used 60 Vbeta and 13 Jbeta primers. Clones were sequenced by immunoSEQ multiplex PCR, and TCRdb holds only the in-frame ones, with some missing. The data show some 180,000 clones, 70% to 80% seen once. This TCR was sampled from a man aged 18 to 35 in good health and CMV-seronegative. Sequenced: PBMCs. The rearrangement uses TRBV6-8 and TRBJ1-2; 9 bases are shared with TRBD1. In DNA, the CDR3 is TGTGCCAGCAGTTTGCGGTCGGGACAGGGCCGAGTAGGGGGCTACACCTTC. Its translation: CASSLRSGQGRVGGYTF.